Listed below are T cell receptor beta chains from one sample, sequenced in a study of T cells expressing NK-cell markers. Reprocessing the 5' RACE reads, TCRdb reports a single entry for every CDR3 protein and omits DNA. This sample's table has about 370,000 distinct CDR3 sequences. The sequencing input was blood T cells: a sorted CD56 or NKG2C T cell subset, CD4+ or CD8+ T cells, or bulk PBMC T cells (not recorded which). These receptor sequences come from a woman between 50 and 59 years old in good health. CDR3s include the opening cysteine and the closing phenylalanine or tryptophan.

v_call	j_call	cdr3_aa
TRBV7-9	TRBJ2-7	CASTQGTSGGYEQYF
TRBV3-1	TRBJ2-5	CASSHLGQGSRTQYF
TRBV5-1	TRBJ2-3	CASSDWTSGTSDTQYF
TRBV7-2	TRBJ2-1	CASSRDPSSYNEQFF
TRBV12-3/TRBV12-4	TRBJ2-1	CASSLHGTSVNNEQFF
TRBV20-1	TRBJ2-1	CSATHRTFQDEQFF
TRBV9	TRBJ2-2	CASSVAGGRADPVTGELFF
TRBV5-1	TRBJ2-3	CASSLAPGLAGAADTQYF
TRBV4-1	TRBJ1-2	CASSLHRDSNYGYTF
TRBV14	TRBJ2-1	CASSQGLAGYNEQFF
TRBV7-9	TRBJ2-7	CASSLLQGRATYEQYF
TRBV12-3/TRBV12-4	TRBJ2-2	CASRPKNRQGAGELFF
TRBV6-5	TRBJ1-1	CASINRGLITEAFF
TRBV5-1	TRBJ2-7	CASSNGQVSYEQYF
TRBV12-3/TRBV12-4	TRBJ2-1	CASSFRKSGPRDEQFF
TRBV29-1	TRBJ2-5	CSGGFSGETQYF
TRBV12-3/TRBV12-4	TRBJ2-7	CASSLGPAGGPYEQYF
TRBV11-2	TRBJ2-1	CASSLAGGVERQFF
TRBV5-1	TRBJ1-4	CASTPDSRAEKLFF
TRBV5-1	TRBJ1-2	CASSLDGDPNYGYTF
TRBV6-1	TRBJ1-5	CAIQTGSSNQPQHF
TRBV21-1	TRBJ2-2	CASSGGGNTGELFF
TRBV10-3	TRBJ2-4	CAISDQRGGSANIQYF
TRBV27	TRBJ2-3	CASSSGLAGERDTQYF
TRBV10-3	TRBJ2-2	CATLPGTGSGELFF
TRBV29-1	TRBJ2-7	CSYWTGGSYEQYF
TRBV5-1	TRBJ1-6	CASSSNAGPLGAPLHF
TRBV12-3/TRBV12-4	TRBJ1-5	CASSPLGFIQPQHF
TRBV7-9	TRBJ2-1	CASSLSTSGWDEQFF
TRBV20-1	TRBJ2-7	CSARDGTSGYEQYF
TRBV6-5	TRBJ2-5	CASSFLTAGETQYF
TRBV6-2/TRBV6-3	TRBJ1-4	CASSYPGTGQGPTNEKLFF
TRBV6-5	TRBJ1-6	CATASAWGNSPLHF
TRBV10-2	TRBJ2-1	CASRARDSMNNEQFF
TRBV20-1	TRBJ2-1	CSAPGVNREGSYNEQFF
TRBV28	TRBJ2-5	CASRRQGAWGETQYF
TRBV9	TRBJ2-2	CASSVEAATGELFF
TRBV6-5	TRBJ1-1	CASNHKASRTEAFF
TRBV5-6	TRBJ2-7	CASSSLAGPFYEQYF
TRBV7-7	TRBJ2-1	CASSRTLGSNEQFF
TRBV20-1	TRBJ2-7	CSALTRTGYEQYF
TRBV20-1	TRBJ2-5	CSARRLAGVSSQETQYF
TRBV12-3/TRBV12-4	TRBJ2-4	CASSHTRIDNIQYF
TRBV19	TRBJ2-1	CASSRLVREQFF
TRBV12-3/TRBV12-4	TRBJ1-1	CASRITAGSEAFF
TRBV5-1	TRBJ2-6	CASSSHGTGLSGANVLTF
TRBV20-1	TRBJ1-2	CSAKTGLGYGYTF